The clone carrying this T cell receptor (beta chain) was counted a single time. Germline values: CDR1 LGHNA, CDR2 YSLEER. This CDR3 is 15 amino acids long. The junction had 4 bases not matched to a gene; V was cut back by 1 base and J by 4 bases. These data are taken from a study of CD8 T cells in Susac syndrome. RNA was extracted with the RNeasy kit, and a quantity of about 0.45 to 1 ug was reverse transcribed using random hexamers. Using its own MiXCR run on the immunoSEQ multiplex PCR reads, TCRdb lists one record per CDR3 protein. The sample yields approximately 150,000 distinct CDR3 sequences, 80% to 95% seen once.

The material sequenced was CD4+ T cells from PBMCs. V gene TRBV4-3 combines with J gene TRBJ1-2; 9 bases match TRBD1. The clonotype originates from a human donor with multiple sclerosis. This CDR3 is CASSQVGQGSYGYTF. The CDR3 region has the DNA TGCGCCAGCAGCCAAGTGGGACAGGGTAGCTATGGCTACACCTTC.